The source of this TCR beta chain is a study of regulatory and conventional T cells in RAG deficiency. The study, taken as a whole, reports: Omenn patients showed >80% Treg-Tconv overlap and shorter CDR3 lengths. Control T-cell subsets had markedly higher Shannon entropy and lower Simpson indices than RAG-deficient patients.

V was cut by 5 bases and J by 3 bases, with 11 bases left in between. Germline loops: CDR1 LNHDA, CDR2 SQIVND (reference sequence). This CDR3 contains 14 residues. Blood CD4+ CD25-high CD127-low regulatory T cells supplied the genomic DNA template. As to this clone: Its target is not known.

Generated by immunoSEQ multiplex PCR, the TCRdb table keeps only in-frame clones and is missing some. Found here are 20,000 or so clones, roughly 87% of them singletons; the top ten hold 1.4%. This sample also appeared in a second study, on regulatory T cells. That publication notes: Primers: 52 TRBV forward and 13 TRBJ reverse. In patients, unique TRB V-J pairs were restricted and V/J usage skewed, especially in Tregs.

Sequences were obtained from Tregs sorted from blood. This TCR came from a human donor in good health. This chain links TRBV19 with TRBJ1-5; no firm D call. The CDR3 DNA reads as TGTGCCAGTAGTGAACGGCAAGACAATCAGCCCCAGCATTTT. Its translation: CASSERQDNQPQHF.